The rows below give T cell receptor beta chains drawn from one sample of a study of blood T cell repertoires in COVID-19. Libraries were prepared by immunoSEQ multiplex PCR; TCRdb keeps only in-frame clonotypes and omits some of them. Among approximately 390,000 clones listed, about 83% were seen once. The sample was PBMCs or T cells enriched from blood (not recorded which). The receptors shown here come from a woman between 50 and 59 years old who had recovered from COVID-19. The conserved cysteine and the conserved F or W are not part of the CDR3 here.

V gene | CDR3 protein
TRBV7-9 | ASSYTGSNQPQH
TRBV12-3/TRBV12-4 | ASSIGGNTEAF
TRBV7-8 | ASSRPSTGFGNTIY
TRBV4-3 | ASSQDARGYSYNEQF
TRBV6-5 | ASRPGQLNTEAF
TRBV4-1 | ASSQDRAGGMVGYT
TRBV6-5 | ASSRQNFGQPQH
TRBV7-2 | ASSPMTGNTGELF
TRBV6-1 | ASSEPPSGRAYEQY
TRBV5-1 | ASSPPETLGLF
TRBV7-2 | ASSPALSPEAF
TRBV4-2 | ASSQDLLETQY
TRBV10-3 | AIRGGTNQQETQY
TRBV6-1 | ASSETPGGLYYGYT
TRBV5-1 | ASEWTGDSGANVLT
TRBV7-8 | ASSLGTGITLYQPQH
TRBV28 | ASSLQGFGEQY
TRBV7-9 | ASSLNTGELF
TRBV7-9 | AERGDTEAF
TRBV12-3/TRBV12-4 | ASSPGGRETQY
TRBV6-1 | ASSEAGRVAF
TRBV5-1 | ASSSPGQTREQY
TRBV27 | ASTNRQGSNSPLH
TRBV28 | ASKYYRTSNQPQH
TRBV6-5 | ASTPGGLNEQF
TRBV5-1 | ASASGTDDGYT
TRBV7-8 | ASSPGGQGAQDTEAF
TRBV19 | ASSFGQGFGWGYT
TRBV5-6 | ASSPREADTQY